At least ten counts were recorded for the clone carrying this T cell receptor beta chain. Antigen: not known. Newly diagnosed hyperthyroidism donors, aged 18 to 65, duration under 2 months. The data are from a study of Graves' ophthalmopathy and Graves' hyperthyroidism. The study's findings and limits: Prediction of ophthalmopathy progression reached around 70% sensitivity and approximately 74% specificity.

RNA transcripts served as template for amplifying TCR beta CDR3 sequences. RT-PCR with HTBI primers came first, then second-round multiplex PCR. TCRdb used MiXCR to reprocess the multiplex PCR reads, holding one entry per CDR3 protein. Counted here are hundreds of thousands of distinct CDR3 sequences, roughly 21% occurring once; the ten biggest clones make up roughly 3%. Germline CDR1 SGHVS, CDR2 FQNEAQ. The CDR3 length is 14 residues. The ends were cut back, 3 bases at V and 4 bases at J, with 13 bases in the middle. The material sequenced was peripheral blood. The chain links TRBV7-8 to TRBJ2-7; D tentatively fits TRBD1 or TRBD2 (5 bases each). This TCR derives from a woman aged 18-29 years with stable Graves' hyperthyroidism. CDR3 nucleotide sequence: TGTGCCAGCAGCTTTCGAGGGACCGATTACGAGCAGTACTTC. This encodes CASSFRGTDYEQYF.